This is a list of T cell receptor beta chains from one sample in a study of blood T cells in healthy people across ages. TCRdb re-derived calls from the 5' RACE reads in MiXCR, one entry per CDR3 protein. The data show approximately 1.5 million distinct CDR3 sequences, with about 45% seen just once and about 3.8% held by the top ten. The specimen sequenced was blood. The source of these receptors is a woman aged 18-30 years in good health. Each CDR3 is given with its conserved first and last residue. D genes are given only for firm matches. Some rows have no size entry. The others give once, few or many, or a class for an expanded clone.

d_call clone_size j_call v_call cdr3_aa cdr3_nt
TRBD2 few TRBJ2-7 TRBV6-5 CASTLAGSSYNEQYF TGTGCCAGCACCCTAGCGGGCAGCTCCTACAATGAGCAGTACTTC
- - TRBJ1-1 TRBV7-3 CASGPSAGAEAFF TGTGCCAGCGGTCCAAGTGCGGGTGCTGAAGCTTTCTTT
- few TRBJ2-7 TRBV27 CASSHSQVHEQYF TGTGCCAGCAGTCATTCCCAGGTCCACGAGCAGTACTTC
- - TRBJ1-2 TRBV4-1 CASSQLPGGGGYTF TGCGCCAGCAGCCAACTACCGGGAGGGGGGGGCTACACCTTC
- - TRBJ2-4 TRBV29-1 CSVETLGAKNIQYF TGCAGCGTTGAGACACTAGGAGCCAAAAACATTCAGTACTTC
- few TRBJ1-2 TRBV9 CASSLPGTSSYTF TGTGCCAGCAGCCTCCCCGGGACCTCGAGCTACACCTTC
- - TRBJ1-3 TRBV20-1 CSAPDRNTIYF TGCAGTGCACCCGATAGAAACACCATATATTTT
- - TRBJ2-3 TRBV11-2 CAIRVGFLSSTDTQYF TGTGCCATCCGAGTGGGGTTCCTTTCTAGCACAGATACGCAGTATTTT
- few TRBJ1-2 TRBV28 CASIPGTSNYGYTF TGTGCCAGCATTCCCGGGACGTCGAACTATGGCTACACCTTC
- - TRBJ1-4 TRBV3-1 CASSREGGTNEKLFF TGTGCCAGCAGCCGAGAGGGGGGGACTAATGAAAAACTGTTTTTT
- - TRBJ2-3 TRBV24-1 CATSSGEPTDTQYF TGTGCCACCAGCTCGGGGGAACCCACAGATACGCAGTATTTT
- few TRBJ1-4 TRBV12-3/TRBV12-4 CASSMLGVSTDEKLFF TGTGCCAGCAGTATGCTGGGGGTTTCGACGGATGAAAAACTGTTTTTT
- once TRBJ2-7 TRBV7-2 CASRTLGGEQYF TGTGCCAGCAGAACACTGGGGGGCGAGCAGTACTTC
- - TRBJ2-1 TRBV3-1 CASSHRLKSEQFF TGTGCCAGCAGCCACAGACTAAAGAGTGAGCAGTTCTTC
- - TRBJ1-1 TRBV29-1 CSVVADTEAFF TGCAGCGTTGTTGCGGACACTGAAGCTTTCTTT
- - TRBJ1-2 TRBV4-1 CASNQSQGLRNYGYTF TGCGCCAGCAACCAGTCTCAGGGGCTTCGGAACTATGGCTACACCTTC
- - TRBJ2-1 TRBV24-1 CATSDTAGSPSYNEQFF TGTGCCACCAGTGATACTGCGGGGAGTCCCTCCTACAATGAGCAGTTCTTC
- once TRBJ2-3 TRBV25-1 CASSPQGRNTDTQYF TGTGCCAGCAGCCCTCAGGGGAGAAACACAGATACGCAGTATTTT
- - TRBJ1-2 TRBV2 CASTPIRGNYGYTF TGTGCCAGCACCCCTATAAGGGGGAACTATGGCTACACCTTC
TRBD1 - TRBJ2-7 TRBV15 CATSRDRTGSYEQYF TGTGCCACCAGCAGAGATCGGACAGGGTCCTACGAGCAGTACTTC
TRBD1 once TRBJ1-1 TRBV5-1 CASGGQDRTEAFF TGCGCCAGCGGGGGACAGGATCGGACTGAAGCTTTCTTT
- few TRBJ2-2 TRBV25-1 CASSDSTTGELFF TGTGCCAGCAGTGACTCCACCACCGGGGAGCTGTTTTTT
- - TRBJ2-4 TRBV6-5 CASSYSGVSKNIQYF TGTGCCAGCAGTTACTCGGGGGTCAGCAAAAACATTCAGTACTTC
- - TRBJ2-1 TRBV4-3 CASSQDPGTSEQFF TGCGCCAGCAGCCAAGACCCGGGGACGAGTGAGCAGTTCTTC
- many TRBJ1-5 TRBV7-2 CASSLDDQPQHF TGTGCCAGCAGCTTAGATGATCAGCCCCAGCATTTT
TRBD2 few TRBJ2-7 TRBV12-3/TRBV12-4 CATQNIRGDEQYF TGTGCCACCCAAAACATTCGGGGGGACGAGCAGTACTTC
- - TRBJ2-1 TRBV4-1 CASSQPKGGLSSYNEQFF TGCGCCAGCAGCCAACCCAAGGGGGGGCTCTCATCCTACAATGAGCAGTTCTTC
TRBD1 - TRBJ2-2 TRBV27 CASGQGMPTGELFF TGTGCCAGCGGACAGGGGATGCCCACCGGGGAGCTGTTTTTT
- many TRBJ2-1 TRBV5-1 CASSRDPQDEQFF TGCGCCAGCAGCCGGGACCCTCAGGATGAGCAGTTCTTC
- few TRBJ2-1 TRBV6-5 CASSYRGDFEQFF TGTGCCAGCAGTTACCGTGGTGACTTTGAGCAGTTCTTC
TRBD1 - TRBJ2-7 TRBV11-2 CASTSAPGQTYYEQYF TGTGCCAGCACCTCTGCCCCGGGACAGACCTACTACGAGCAGTACTTC
- - TRBJ2-2 TRBV7-2 CASSLNRGLTGPGELFF TGTGCCAGCAGCTTAAATCGGGGCCTGACTGGTCCCGGGGAGCTGTTTTTT
TRBD1 - TRBJ1-5 TRBV12-3/TRBV12-4 CASSSQGSGDQPQHF TGTGCCAGCAGTTCACAGGGGAGTGGCGATCAGCCCCAGCATTTT
- - TRBJ1-2 TRBV5-1 CASSLTVGYGYTF TGCGCCAGCAGCTTGACTGTCGGCTATGGCTACACCTTC
TRBD1 - TRBJ2-1 TRBV20-1 CSARDFRLGTGVDEQFF TGCAGTGCTAGAGACTTTCGACTGGGGACAGGAGTCGATGAGCAGTTCTTC
TRBD2 few TRBJ2-5 TRBV2 CASRRTSGAETQYF TGTGCCAGCAGGAGGACTAGCGGGGCTGAGACCCAGTACTTC
TRBD1 - TRBJ1-6 TRBV27 CASSFGQGSGSPLHF TGTGCCAGCAGTTTCGGACAGGGGTCGGGCTCACCCCTCCACTTT
TRBD1 - TRBJ2-7 TRBV7-2 CASSAILGGQTPYEQYF TGTGCCAGCAGCGCGATCCTAGGGGGACAGACACCCTACGAGCAGTACTTC
- few TRBJ1-1 TRBV2 CASSGNLRNTEAFF TGTGCCAGCAGTGGGAATTTGAGGAACACTGAAGCTTTCTTT
TRBD2 few TRBJ2-2 TRBV7-2 CASSQPGLAITGELFF TGTGCCAGCAGCCAACCGGGACTAGCGATAACCGGGGAGCTGTTTTTT
- - TRBJ1-5 TRBV6-2/TRBV6-3 CASRQQGGNQPQHF TGTGCCAGCAGGCAACAGGGAGGCAATCAGCCCCAGCATTTT
TRBD1 few TRBJ2-3 TRBV6-2/TRBV6-3 CASSYVGQATDTQYF TGTGCCAGCAGTTACGTGGGACAGGCCACAGATACGCAGTATTTT
TRBD1 few TRBJ1-6 TRBV4-1 CASSYGTENNSPLHF TGCGCCAGCAGCTACGGGACAGAAAATAATTCACCCCTCCACTTT
TRBD1 few TRBJ2-7 TRBV19 CASSVTGGAYEQYF TGTGCCAGTAGTGTTACAGGGGGCGCATACGAGCAGTACTTC
- - TRBJ2-1 TRBV27 CASSRGTTNEQFF TGTGCCAGCAGTCGAGGGACCACCAATGAGCAGTTCTTC
- many TRBJ2-1 TRBV6-1 CASSVLIGANEQFF TGTGCCAGCAGTGTTCTGATCGGGGCTAATGAGCAGTTCTTC
- few TRBJ2-7 TRBV6-6 CASSLGDNYEQYF TGTGCCAGCAGCCTCGGGGATAACTACGAGCAGTACTTT
TRBD2 - TRBJ2-7 TRBV12-3/TRBV12-4 CASTKLAGGNEQYF TGTGCCAGCACCAAACTAGCGGGAGGGAATGAGCAGTACTTC
- - TRBJ1-1 TRBV5-1 CASSGQQGIGAAFF TGCGCCAGCAGCGGGCAACAGGGTATTGGTGCAGCTTTCTTT
- - TRBJ1-1 TRBV7-6 CASSLAGWPEAFF TGTGCCAGCAGCTTAGCGGGATGGCCTGAAGCTTTCTTT
- - TRBJ1-3 TRBV3-1 CASSPWPGRGGNTIYF TGTGCCAGCAGCCCCTGGCCGGGTAGGGGCGGAAACACCATATATTTT
TRBD1 few TRBJ2-7 TRBV2 CASSGTGVSYEQYF TGTGCCAGCAGTGGGACAGGGGTCTCCTACGAGCAGTACTTC
- once TRBJ2-7 TRBV28 CASSFGRWGVTSYEQYF TGTGCCAGCAGTTTCGGCAGGTGGGGGGTGACTTCCTACGAGCAGTACTTC
- - TRBJ2-7 TRBV25-1 CAGSPDRGRSYEQYF TGTGCCGGCAGTCCCGACCGCGGACGCTCCTACGAGCAGTACTTC
TRBD2 once TRBJ2-1 TRBV20-1 CGAQGVAGGHNEQFF TGCGGTGCCCAGGGGGTAGCGGGGGGGCACAATGAGCAGTTCTTC
- - TRBJ2-7 TRBV4-1 CASSPAGGLTYEQYF TGCGCCAGCAGCCCAGCCGGGGGCCTTACCTACGAGCAGTACTTC